These T cell receptor beta chains were read from a single sample in a study of T cell responses to AZD1222 COVID-19 vaccine. Data came from immunoSEQ multiplex PCR; TCRdb stores just in-frame clones and leaves some out. The sample totals some 150,000 clones; its top ten clones hold about 2.2%. Material: peripheral blood. The receptor source for this set is an adult in good health. The CDR3 runs from the conserved cysteine through the conserved F or W. The D gene is left open where the match is weak.

TRBD1	TRBV28	TRBJ1-3	TGTGCCAGCAGTCTAACCGGGACAGGTTTACGGAACACCATATATTTT	CASSLTGTGLRNTIYF
.	TRBV6-5	TRBJ1-6	TGTGCCAGCAGTTACTCAGGGGATTCGGGGGATTCACCCCTCCACTTT	CASSYSGDSGDSPLHF
TRBD1	TRBV6-4	TRBJ1-1	TGTGCCAGCAGTTCTCGGGACAGGGGGGACACTGAAGCTTTCTTT	CASSSRDRGDTEAFF
TRBD1	TRBV9	TRBJ2-1	TGTGCCAGCAGCGTAGATGGGACAGGATACAATGAGCAGTTCTTC	CASSVDGTGYNEQFF
.	TRBV3-1/TRBV3-2	TRBJ2-2	TGTGCCAGCAGCCAAGAATTCAGGGTTTACACCGGGGAGCTGTTTTTT	CASSQEFRVYTGELFF
.	TRBV7-9	TRBJ1-1	TGTGCCAGCAGCCACACCGGGACGAACACTGAAGCTTTCTTT	CASSHTGTNTEAFF
.	TRBV4-3	TRBJ1-2	TGCGCCAGCAGCCAAGATCCCCTCCAGGGAATTAGCAGCTACACCTTC	CASSQDPLQGISSYTF
.	TRBV7-9	TRBJ1-5	TGTGCCAGCAGCGTAGGACCCCATAGCAATCAGCCCCAGCATTTT	CASSVGPHSNQPQHF
.	TRBV13	TRBJ1-4	TGTGCCAGCAGCAGCCGGGGGGTGAGTGAAAAACTGTTTTTT	CASSSRGVSEKLFF
.	TRBV3-1/TRBV3-2	TRBJ1-2	TGTGCCAGCAGCCTCCTACCCGGGGGACGGCCCTCGAATGGCTACACCTTC	CASSLLPGGRPSNGYTF
.	TRBV12-3/TRBV12-4	TRBJ1-5	TGTGCCAGCAGTCCCGCAGCTGAGAGTCCCCAGCATTTT	CASSPAAESPQHF
.	TRBV7-2	TRBJ2-3	TGTGCCAGCAGCTTAGTTCGTACCCTAGCCACAGATACGCAGTATTTT	CASSLVRTLATDTQYF
.	TRBV7-6	TRBJ2-3	TGTGCCAGCAGCCCAGGGGGAGCGGGGGGCACAGATACGCAGTATTTT	CASSPGGAGGTDTQYF